These 27 T cell receptor beta chains originate from one sample sequenced in a study of blood T cell repertoires in COVID-19. The data were produced by immunoSEQ multiplex PCR, yet TCRdb's version contains in-frame clones alone and is incomplete. The profile shows roughly 250,000 clones, around 82% of them singletons. Sequenced: peripheral blood. The receptors originated from a woman of 80 years or more with active or convalescent COVID-19.

The rearrangement uses TRBV28 and TRBJ2-1, with TRBD1 as a possible D gene (6 bases). CDR1 is MDHEN and CDR2 is SYDVKM in the germline V gene. The CDR3 runs to 15 residues. Trimming took 5 bases from V and 0 from J, leaving 11 bases between them. The CDR3 loop is CASSPTGNSYNEQFF. CDR3 coding DNA: TGTGCCAGCAGTCCTACAGGGAACTCCTACAATGAGCAGTTCTTC. The full variable domain, its missing parts supplied by reference TRBV28 and TRBJ2-1, is DVKVTQSSRYLVKRTGEKVFLECVQDMDHENMFWYRQDPGLGLRLIYFSYDVKMKEKGDIPEGYSVSREKKERFSLILESASTNQTSMYLCASSPTGNSYNEQFFGPGTRLTVL.

The chain joins TRBV5-5 to TRBJ2-5, with 9 positions matching TRBD2. Trimming at V came to 0 bases and at J to 3 bases, leaving 9 bases not matched to a gene. Per germline, CDR1 SGHKS and CDR2 YYEKEE (reference sequence). The CDR3 runs 17 residues. The CDR3 region is CASSLVNSGRGKETQYF. CDR3 DNA: TGTGCCAGCAGCTTGGTGAATAGCGGGAGAGGGAAAGAGACCCAGTACTTC.

As concerns this clone: One end of the junction does not line up with germline, which may come from a read error. This CDR3 reads CASSLLGGDSF. As DNA, the CDR3 is TGTGCCAGCAGCCTTTTAGGGGGGGATTCTTTT. The genes are TRBV7-6 and TRBJ2-3, with D maybe TRBD2 (7 bases). This CDR3 has 11 residues. Germline loops: CDR1 SGHVS, CDR2 FNYEAQ.

This clone was detected many times. This chain connects TRBV5-1 to TRBJ2-5; 10 bases fit TRBD2. The germline CDR1 and CDR2 sequences are SGHRS and YFSETQ. V was pared by 2 bases and J by 5 bases, with 15 bases of the junction left unmatched. This CDR3 is 18 amino acids long. CDR3 in amino acids: CASSFNSPLAGVSETQYF. The CDR3 DNA reads TGCGCCAGCAGCTTTAATTCCCCTCTAGCGGGAGTGTCGGAGACCCAGTACTTC.

This sequence joins TRBV19 and TRBJ2-7, with 10 bases that match TRBD2. Germline V gene sequence: CDR1 LNHDA, CDR2 SQIVND (reference sequence). V was pared by 6 bases and J by 5 bases, with 4 bases of the junction left unmatched. The CDR3 covers 13 residues. CDR3 loop: CASRLAGRDEQYF. The CDR3, as DNA: TGTGCCAGTAGACTAGCGGGACGGGACGAGCAGTACTTC.

The chain combines TRBV19 with TRBJ2-6, with no clear D. This CDR3 spans 18 amino acids. V was trimmed by 2 bases and J by 0 bases, leaving 14 bases between them. The germline gives CDR1 LNHDA, CDR2 SQIVND (reference sequence). CDR3 residues: CASSISNRYDSGANVLTF. The CDR3 DNA is TGTGCCAGTAGTATAAGTAACCGGTATGACTCTGGGGCCAACGTCCTGACTTTC.

The V and J genes are TRBV19 and TRBJ2-7; D is uncertain. V lost 1 base to trimming and J lost 0 bases, with 4 bases between them. This CDR3 is 13 amino acids long. Germline V gives CDR1 LNHDA, CDR2 SQIVND (reference sequence). The CDR3 sequence is CASSIGGSYEQYF. For the CDR3, the DNA is TGTGCCAGTAGTATAGGCGGCTCCTACGAGCAGTACTTC.

This chain uses TRBV7-6 with TRBJ1-5, with 8 bases matching TRBD1. The V segment lost 5 bases and the J segment 1 base; nucleotides outside the gene matches: 19. Germline-derived CDR1 and CDR2 are SGHVS and FNYEAQ. The CDR3 has 20 amino acids. CDR3 DNA sequence: TGTGCCAGCAGCCCAACTCGGGACAGGTCTGCTGGGTTGAGCAATCAGCCCCAGCATTTT. Protein product: CASSPTRDRSAGLSNQPQHF.

The chain employs TRBV6-6 and TRBJ1-2; possible D gene TRBD1, 6 bases. Per germline, CDR1 MNHNY and CDR2 SVGAGI (reference sequence). The CDR3 runs to 12 residues. V lost 5 bases and J 2 bases, leaving 6 bases between the germline ends. The CDR3 region has the DNA TGTGCCAGCAGTCAGGGGAACTATGGCTACACCTTC. The encoded protein is CASSQGNYGYTF.

The J gene is TRBJ2-1, the V gene TRBV24-1; D ambiguous. Germline V CDR1 and CDR2: KGHDR, SFDVKD. V lost 5 bases and J lost 6, with 10 bases in between. This CDR3 spans 13 amino acids. The CDR3 DNA is TGTGCCACCAGTGTGGTGGGCTCCAATGAGCAGTTCTTC. Translation: CATSVVGSNEQFF.

This chain links TRBV4-1 with TRBJ1-2; possibly TRBD1 for D (5 bases). The CDR3 loop spans 15 amino acids. Germline-derived CDR1 and CDR2 are MGHRA and YSYEKL. Trimming cost V 4 bases and J 8 bases, with 20 bases left between them. In nucleotides, the CDR3 is TGCGCCAGCAGCCCCCGGGACGGGAGAGTGGGGGGCTACACCTTC. Its protein is CASSPRDGRVGGYTF.

The genes are TRBV18 and TRBJ2-3; 11 bases are shared with TRBD1. Germline V gives CDR1 KGHSH, CDR2 LQKENI. The CDR3 sequence is 15 residues long. The junction had 7 bases not matched to a gene; V was cut back by 6 bases and J by 5 bases. DNA of the CDR3: TGTGCCAGCTCGCCGGGACAGGGGGGGAGAGATACGCAGTATTTT. It yields the protein CASSPGQGGRDTQYF.

This chain uses TRBV19 with TRBJ2-1, with D perhaps matching TRBD2 (6 bases). CDR1 and CDR2 from the germline V gene are LNHDA and SQIVND (reference sequence). The CDR3 sequence is 13 residues long. Trimming stripped 4 bases from V and 5 bases from J, with 9 bases between. CDR3 residues: CASSTTRNNEQFF. CDR3 in DNA: TGTGCCAGTAGTACGACTAGGAACAATGAGCAGTTCTTC.

The J gene is TRBJ1-2, the V gene TRBV28; D uncertain. This CDR3 has 14 residues. From germline, CDR1 is MDHEN and CDR2 SYDVKM. The V and J ends lost 5 bases and 4 bases respectively, with 14 bases between them. CDR3 protein: CASSLSLEFYGYTF. In nucleotides, the CDR3 is TGTGCCAGCAGTCTTTCGCTAGAGTTCTATGGCTACACCTTC.

This chain uses TRBV5-6 with TRBJ1-1, with D uncertain. There are 17 residues in the CDR3. Germline V gives CDR1 SGHDT, CDR2 YYEEEE. The germline V and J ends were trimmed by 4 bases and 5 bases, with 24 bases remaining between them. The CDR3 region is CASSPLVSTLSRTEAFF. CDR3 DNA: TGTGCCAGCAGCCCCCTAGTAAGTACTTTAAGTCGGACTGAAGCTTTCTTT. Filled out from reference TRBV5-6 and TRBJ1-1, the complete variable domain reads DAGVTQSPTHLIKTRGQQVTLRCSPKSGHDTVSWYQQALGQGPQFIFQYYEEEERQRGNFPDRFSGHQFPNYSSELNVNALLLGDSALYLCASSPLVSTLSRTEAFFGQGTRLTVV.

The CDR3 DNA reads as TGCGCCAGCAGCCCCGGACTAGCGGGGGGACGGAGACTGACAGATACGCAGTATTTT. It specifies CASSPGLAGGRRLTDTQYF. This chain uses TRBV5-1 with TRBJ2-3; 14 bases agree with TRBD2. J gave up 3 bases and V 4 bases, and 13 bases lay outside the gene matches. CDR3 length: 19 residues. Germline V gene sequence: CDR1 SGHRS, CDR2 YFSETQ.

This chain joins TRBV4-1 and TRBJ1-1; D unclear. The V and J ends lost 3 bases and 5 bases respectively, with 10 bases between them. This CDR3 has 13 residues. CDR1 and CDR2 (germline): MGHRA, YSYEKL. The CDR3 sequence is CASSQVGGTEAFF. The CDR3 nucleotides are TGCGCCAGCAGCCAGGTAGGAGGGACTGAAGCTTTCTTT.

This chain connects TRBV6-1 to TRBJ2-7; D possibly corresponds to TRBD1 (6 bases). This CDR3 region has 15 residues. The germline V gene has CDR1 MNHNS and CDR2 SASEGT. Trimming took off 3 bases at V and 3 bases at J, with 15 bases between the two ends. CDR3 in amino acids: CASSESQGKSYEQYF. The CDR3 region has the DNA TGTGCCAGCAGTGAGTCACAGGGTAAAAGCTACGAGCAGTACTTC.

The chain couples TRBV2 to TRBJ2-7, with 11 nucleotides matching TRBD1. This CDR3 contains 15 residues. Germline V lookup: CDR1 SNHLY, CDR2 FYNNEI. The V and J ends lost 6 bases and 6 bases, in that order; junction bases with no gene match: 10. The CDR3 DNA is TGTGCCAGCAGGGGAGTACTCGGGACAGGGGGCGAGCAGTACTTC. This codes for CASRGVLGTGGEQYF.

This clone was seen a few times. The J gene is TRBJ2-5, the V gene TRBV18, with TRBD2 identical over 14 bases. J was trimmed by 5 bases and V by 3 bases; bases with no gene match: 5. The CDR3 sequence is 16 residues long. Germline lookup yields CDR1 KGHSH and CDR2 LQKENI. The CDR3 DNA follows: TGTGCCAGCTCACCTCCGGGACTAGCGGGAGCGGAGACCCAGTACTTC. Translating gives CASSPPGLAGAETQYF.

The CDR3 sequence is CASSRQGSEQPQHF. CDR3 DNA sequence: TGTGCCAGCAGCCGTCAAGGTTCGGAGCAGCCCCAGCATTTT. J is TRBJ1-5 and V is TRBV2; D gene uncertain. Germline V gene sequence: CDR1 SNHLY, CDR2 FYNNEI. V was pared by 6 bases and J by 7 bases, with 16 bases between. CDR3 length: 14 residues.

This clone turned up a few times. This chain uses TRBV19 with TRBJ1-1, with 10 bases matching TRBD1. CDR1 is LNHDA and CDR2 is SQIVND in the germline V gene (reference sequence). The CDR3 loop spans 17 amino acids. V lost 5 bases, J lost 0 bases, and 9 bases stayed unmatched. CDR3 nucleotide sequence: TGTGCCAGTAGTTTTCTCCCGGGACAGGGGATGAACACTGAAGCTTTCTTT. As protein: CASSFLPGQGMNTEAFF. Full variable domain (outside the CDR3, taken from reference TRBV19 and TRBJ1-1): DGGITQSPKYLFRKEGQNVTLSCEQNLNHDAMYWYRQDPGQGLRLIYYSQIVNDFQKGDIAEGYSVSREKKESFPLTVTSAQKNPTAFYLCASSFLPGQGMNTEAFFGQGTRLTVV.

This chain uses TRBV7-9 with TRBJ2-4, with 9 bases that match TRBD1. CDR3 length equals 16 residues. The germline V gene has CDR1 SEHNR and CDR2 FQNEAQ (reference sequence). J gave up 7 bases and V 1 base, and 8 bases lay outside the gene matches. The CDR3 spells CASSLGGQGGKNIQYF. The CDR3 DNA follows: TGTGCCAGCAGCTTAGGGGGACAGGGCGGAAAGAACATTCAGTACTTC. Combining the CDR3 with reference TRBV7-9 and TRBJ2-4 gives the whole variable domain DTGVSQNPRHKITKRGQNVTFRCDPISEHNRLYWYRQTLGQGPEFLTYFQNEAQLEKSRLLSDRFSAERPKGSFSTLEIQRTEQGDSAMYLCASSLGGQGGKNIQYFGAGTRLSVL.

This chain links TRBV6-5 with TRBJ1-2; 9 nucleotides agree with TRBD1. The CDR3 runs to 15 residues. Germline CDR1 reads MNHEY; CDR2 reads SVGAGI. Trimming took 6 bases from V and 2 from J; bases not matched to a gene: 7. In DNA, the CDR3 is TGTGCCAGCAGGCTGACAGGGGGGAGAAACTATGGCTACACCTTC. Translation gives CASRLTGGRNYGYTF.

The chain employs TRBV7-9 and TRBJ1-1; D not resolved. The germline V gene encodes CDR1 SEHNR and CDR2 FQNEAQ (reference sequence). V was cut by 6 bases and J by 0 bases, with 8 bases left in between. The CDR3 runs 13 residues. CDR3: CASRRMVNTEAFF. The CDR3 nucleotides read TGTGCCAGCAGGCGGATGGTGAACACTGAAGCTTTCTTT.

This chain connects TRBV5-6 to TRBJ2-5, with TRBD1 identical over 8 bases. Trimming at V came to 0 bases and at J to 5 bases, leaving 15 bases not matched to a gene. CDR1 SGHDT and CDR2 YYEEEE come from the germline V gene. CDR3 length equals 18 residues. Here the CDR3 DNA reads TGTGCCAGCAGCTTGGTTCAGGGGGCCGCGGGGTTTGAGGAGACCCAGTACTTC. It yields the protein CASSLVQGAAGFEETQYF.

In its sample, this clone was seen once. This chain links TRBV27 with TRBJ1-5, with D possibly being TRBD1 (6 bases). V gave up 7 bases and J gave up 4 bases, with 17 bases separating them. This CDR3 comprises 15 residues. In germline, CDR1 is MNHEY, CDR2 SMNVEV (reference sequence). The DNA for the CDR3 is TGTGCCAGCAAAGGACAGCACTTAGGAAATCAGCCCCAGCATTTT. Its translation: CASKGQHLGNQPQHF.